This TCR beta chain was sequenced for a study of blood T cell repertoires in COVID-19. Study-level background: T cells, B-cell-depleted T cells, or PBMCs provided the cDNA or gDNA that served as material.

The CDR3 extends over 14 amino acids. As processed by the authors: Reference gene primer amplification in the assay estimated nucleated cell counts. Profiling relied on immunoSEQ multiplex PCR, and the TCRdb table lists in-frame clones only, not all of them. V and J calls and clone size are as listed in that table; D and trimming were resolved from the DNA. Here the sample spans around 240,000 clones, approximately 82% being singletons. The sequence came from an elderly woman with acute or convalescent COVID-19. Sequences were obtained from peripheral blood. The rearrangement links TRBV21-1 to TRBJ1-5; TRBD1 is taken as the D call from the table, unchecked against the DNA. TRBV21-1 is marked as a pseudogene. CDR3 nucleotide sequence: TGTGCCAGCAGGAACCGGGACAGGGGTCAGCCCCAGCATTTT. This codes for CASRNRDRGQPQHF.